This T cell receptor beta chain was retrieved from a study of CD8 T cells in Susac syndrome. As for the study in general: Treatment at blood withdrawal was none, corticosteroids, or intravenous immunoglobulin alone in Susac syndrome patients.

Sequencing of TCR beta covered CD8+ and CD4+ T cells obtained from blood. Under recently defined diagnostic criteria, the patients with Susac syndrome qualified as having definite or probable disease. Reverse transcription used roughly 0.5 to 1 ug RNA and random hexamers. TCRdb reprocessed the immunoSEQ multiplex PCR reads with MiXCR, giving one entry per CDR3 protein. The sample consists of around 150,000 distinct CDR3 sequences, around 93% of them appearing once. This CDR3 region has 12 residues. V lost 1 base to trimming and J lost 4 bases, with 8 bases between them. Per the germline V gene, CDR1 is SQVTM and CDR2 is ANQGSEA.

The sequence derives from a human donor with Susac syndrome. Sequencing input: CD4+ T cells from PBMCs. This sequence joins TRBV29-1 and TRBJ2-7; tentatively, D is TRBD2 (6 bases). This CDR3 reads CSVEGGDYEQYF. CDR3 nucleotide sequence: TGCAGCGTTGAAGGGGGGGATTACGAGCAGTACTTC.